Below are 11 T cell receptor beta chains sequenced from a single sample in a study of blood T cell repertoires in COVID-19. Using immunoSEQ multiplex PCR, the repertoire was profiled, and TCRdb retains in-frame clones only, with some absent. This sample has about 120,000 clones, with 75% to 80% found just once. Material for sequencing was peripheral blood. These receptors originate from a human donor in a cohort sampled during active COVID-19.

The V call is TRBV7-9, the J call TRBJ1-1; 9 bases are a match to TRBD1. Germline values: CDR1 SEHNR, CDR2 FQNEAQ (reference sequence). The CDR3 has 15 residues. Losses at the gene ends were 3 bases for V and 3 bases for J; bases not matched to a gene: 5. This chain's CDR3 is CASSFGQGPDTEAFF. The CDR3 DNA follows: TGTGCCAGCAGCTTTGGACAGGGGCCCGACACTGAAGCTTTCTTT.

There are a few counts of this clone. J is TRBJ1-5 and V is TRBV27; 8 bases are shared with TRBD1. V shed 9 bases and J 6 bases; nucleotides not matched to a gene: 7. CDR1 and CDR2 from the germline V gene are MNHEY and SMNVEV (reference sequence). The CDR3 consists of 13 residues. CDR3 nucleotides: TGTGCCAGTTCGGACAGGGAGGGTCAGCCCCAGCATTTT. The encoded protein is CASSDREGQPQHF.

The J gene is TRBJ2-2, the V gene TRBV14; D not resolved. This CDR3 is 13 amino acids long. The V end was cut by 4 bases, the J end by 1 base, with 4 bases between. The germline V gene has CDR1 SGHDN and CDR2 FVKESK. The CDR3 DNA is TGTGCCAGCAGCCGACAGAACACCGGGGAGCTGTTTTTT. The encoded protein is CASSRQNTGELFF. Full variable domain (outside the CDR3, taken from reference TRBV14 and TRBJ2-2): EAGVTQFPSHSVIEKGQTVTLRCDPISGHDNLYWYRRVMGKEIKFLLHFVKESKQDESGMPNNRFLAERTGGTYSTLKVQPAELEDSGVYFCASSRQNTGELFFGEGSRLTVL.

CDR3 residues: CASSFGGPHYEQYF. The CDR3 bases are TGCGCCAGCAGCTTCGGGGGGCCACACTACGAGCAGTACTTC. The V and J genes are TRBV5-1 and TRBJ2-7, with D possibly being TRBD2 (7 bases). Looked up from germline, CDR1 is SGHRS and CDR2 is YFSETQ. Trimming took off 2 bases at V and 3 bases at J, with 12 bases between the two ends. This CDR3 contains 14 residues.

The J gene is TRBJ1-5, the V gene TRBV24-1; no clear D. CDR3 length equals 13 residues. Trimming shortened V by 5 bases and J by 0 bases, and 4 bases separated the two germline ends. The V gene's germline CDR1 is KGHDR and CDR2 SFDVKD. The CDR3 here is CATSGDSNQPQHF. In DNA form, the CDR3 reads TGTGCCACCAGTGGAGATAGCAATCAGCCCCAGCATTTT.

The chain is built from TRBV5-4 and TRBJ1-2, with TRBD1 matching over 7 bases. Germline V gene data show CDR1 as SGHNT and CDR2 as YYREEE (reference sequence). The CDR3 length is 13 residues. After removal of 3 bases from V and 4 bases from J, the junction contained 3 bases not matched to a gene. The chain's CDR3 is CASSSAGGYGYTF. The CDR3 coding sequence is TGTGCCAGCAGCTCCGCAGGGGGCTATGGCTACACCTTC.

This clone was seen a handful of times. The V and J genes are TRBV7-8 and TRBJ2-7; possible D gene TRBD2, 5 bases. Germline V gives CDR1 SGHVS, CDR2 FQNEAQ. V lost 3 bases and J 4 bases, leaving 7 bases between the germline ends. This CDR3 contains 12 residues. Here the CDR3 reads CASSFTSYEQYF. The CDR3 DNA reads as TGTGCCAGCAGCTTCACTAGTTACGAGCAGTACTTC.

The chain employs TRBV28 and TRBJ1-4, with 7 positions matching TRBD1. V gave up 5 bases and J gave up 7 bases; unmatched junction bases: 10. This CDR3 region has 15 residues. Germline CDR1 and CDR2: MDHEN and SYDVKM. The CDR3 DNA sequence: TGTGCCAGCAGTACCAGGGACAGATCTTCTGAAAAACTGTTTTTT. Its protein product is CASSTRDRSSEKLFF.

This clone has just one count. The CDR3 region is CAWMAGGEIYEQYF. The CDR3 bases are TGTGCCTGGATGGCGGGGGGGGAGATTTACGAGCAGTACTTC. This sequence joins TRBV30 and TRBJ2-7, with TRBD2 identical over 9 bases. The CDR3 extends over 14 amino acids. CDR1 and CDR2 (germline): GTSNPN, SVGIG (reference sequence). V lost 4 bases to trimming and J lost 4 bases; unmatched junction nucleotides: 8.

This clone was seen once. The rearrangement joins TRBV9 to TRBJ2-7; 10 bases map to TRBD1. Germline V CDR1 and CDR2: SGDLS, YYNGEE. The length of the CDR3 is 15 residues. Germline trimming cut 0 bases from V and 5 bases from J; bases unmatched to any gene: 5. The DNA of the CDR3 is TGTGCCAGCAGCGTAGGCGGGACAGGGGAACACGAGCAGTACTTC. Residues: CASSVGGTGEHEQYF.

In DNA, the CDR3 is TGTGCTAGTGGTCCCCAGGGGAGCAATCAGCCCCAGCATTTT. Translation: CASGPQGSNQPQHF. The chain couples TRBV12-5 to TRBJ1-5; D is perhaps TRBD1 (6 bases). The CDR3 totals 14 residues. CDR1 and CDR2 (germline): LGHNT, FRNRAP. The ends were cut back, 5 bases at V and 1 base at J, with 9 bases in the middle. Supplemented by reference TRBV12-5 and TRBJ1-5, the full variable domain reads DARVTQTPRHKVTEMGQEVTMRCQPILGHNTVFWYRQTMMQGLELLAYFRNRAPLDDSGMPKDRFSAEMPDATLATLKIQPSEPRDSAVYFCASGPQGSNQPQHFGDGTRLSIL.